One TCR beta chain is described in this entry. Its specificity is unknown. The CDR3 length is 15 residues. Trimming left V 4 bases short and J 7 bases short, with 20 bases between. The germline V gene encodes CDR1 MDHEN and CDR2 SYDVKM. This entry belongs to a study of CD8+ T cells in alopecia areata. Findings of the study overall: Higher clonality than in normal scalp was seen in lesional scalp, especially alopecia totalis/universalis. Mice showed TCR sharing more clearly than patients did, possibly owing to HLA.

As the sequencing template, cDNA was produced by extracting RNA and reverse transcribing it. This table comes from immunoSEQ multiplex PCR, and its TCRdb copy is limited to in-frame clones, with some not included. The sample records about 150,000 clones, about 54% being singletons. The rearrangement links TRBV28 to TRBJ2-7; D call uncertain. The TCR originated in a human donor in good health. Sequenced material: CD4+ T cells sorted from blood. CDR3 protein: CASSSRPGLRWEQYF. The CDR3 DNA is TGTGCCAGCAGTTCTCGCCCGGGCCTAAGGTGGGAGCAGTACTTC.